One T cell receptor beta chain is described in this entry. This clone was detected a few times. Its antigen remains undetermined. No much larger clone exists at a distance of one base, and base qualities are not known. Library creation used the immunoSEQ multiplex PCR assay. For the multiplex PCR, a mixture combining 60 forward primers for TCR Vbeta segments and 13 reverse primers for TCR Jbeta segments was used. A multiplex PCR assay on genomic DNA amplified the CDR3 region of rearranged TCR beta genes. The Illumina HiSeq System was used to sequence the amplified TCR beta libraries as 87-base-pair reads. For the original study's pipeline: A later analysis tallied around 87 million unique TCR beta chains across the 666 repertoires, and about 10 million of those chains were shared by two or more donors. To remove PCR and sequencing errors, raw reads were error-corrected and collapsed into unique sequences using a nearest-neighbor algorithm that merged closely related sequences. To assign V, D and J gene segments, CDR3 sequences were aligned to IMGT reference sequences. For a sequence to be retained, a match of at least six nucleotides was required to both a V gene segment and a J gene segment. A rearrangement counted as productive if the CDR3 had no stop codons and remained in frame with V and J, and every other rearrangement counted as non-productive. CDR3 was defined according to IMGT convention as the region running from the second conserved V-encoded cysteine to the conserved J-encoded phenylalanine. The earlier analysis of more than 450 of the donors excluded sequences that lacked an unambiguous match to a single V gene segment. In an earlier analysis of several hundred of the donors, V segments were called functional above 56.7% productive rearrangements and were called segregating when the between-donor standard deviation exceeded 5%. To diagnose cytomegalovirus status from the catalog of TCR beta chain sequences, a statistical classification framework was built. A later analysis assigned V and J genes by comparing TCR nucleotide sequences with IMGT/GENE-DB human TR gene sequences. In a later analysis, CDR3 sequences and most-parsimonious VDJ recombination scenarios were assigned using the TCRdist pipeline. In a later analysis, each TCR beta chain was defined by its CDR3 amino acid sequence together with its V-gene family, and reads without a unique V-gene family were excluded. In a later analysis, approximately 590 highly shared, low-generation-probability nucleotide sequences were removed to address suspected cross-contamination and a sequencing artifact. In a later analysis, a clonal expansion index for each public chain was calculated from normalized within-repertoire ranks of inferred template counts. In a later analysis, generation probabilities were computed using a VDJ recombination model fitted to out-of-frame rearrangements, and the results were checked against IGoR. In a later analysis, TCR-TCR, TCR-HLA and TCR-CMV co-occurrence was scored with hypergeometric tests, and a repertoire-size bias correction was applied to TCR pairs. To estimate false discovery rates, a later analysis permuted the HLA or CMV assignments 20 times. In a later analysis, co-occurring TCRs were grouped using DBSCAN, and TCRdist sequence similarity was added for clustering within HLA-allele-positive subsets. Repertoires with fewer than 30,000 or more than 120,000 public chains, plus five repertoires with anomalous nucleotide sharing, were excluded from co-occurrence clustering. TCRdb took over this immuneACCESS table, retaining in-frame rearrangements with V and J assigned. Such tables are incomplete; in checked studies, under half of the missing clones stem from an unresolved V gene, and the remainder is unexplained. From that table come the V and J calls and clone size; the DNA was used to work out D and trimming. The sample profile shows approximately 120,000 clones; roughly 71% of them were found once. Of the sample, about 4.4% is held by the ten largest clones.

Its CDR3 holds 15 amino acids, cysteine through phenylalanine. Here the CDR3 DNA is all that survives: 45 bases in frame from base 1. The germline V gene encodes CDR1 SGHRS and CDR2 YFSETQ. V drops 5 bases and J drops 5 bases, leaving 19 bases in between. This record belongs to a study of cytomegalovirus exposure and HLA in healthy donors (dated by TCRdb to 2016 to 2017). About the full investigation: In an earlier analysis of fewer than 750 of the donors, approximately 300 Gb of sequence data and 90 million to 130 million unique TCR beta sequences from roughly 200 million T cells were reported. About 280 gigabases of sequencing data and roughly 90 million unique TCR sequences were included in an early release covering around 600 HLA-typed donors. The genetic ancestry cluster associated with self-reported Caucasian donors included over 65% of the roughly 400 genotyped donors. The study was designed to test whether signatures of past pathogen exposure could be identified by cataloging public T cell receptors. Using immunosequencing, the study profiled T cell repertoires from 666 subjects and related those repertoires to cytomegalovirus serostatus. Besides the first cohort of 666 subjects, a separate validation cohort made up of 120 different subjects was used. To predict cytomegalovirus infection status, the study brought together high-throughput TCR immunosequencing, statistical association of individual TCRs with disease status, and machine learning. A later analysis re-examined previously published TCR beta repertoires from 600 to 700 donors and added high-resolution HLA genotyping to investigate patterns of TCR occurrence. Rather than using new phenotypic data, the later analysis identified candidate immune exposures from TCR beta sequences and from how often those sequences occurred across donors. An earlier analysis of around 540 of the donors applied high-throughput TCR beta sequencing to assess whether each TCR beta V gene segment acted as functional or pseudogenic. Donor age, sex, ethnicity and CMV serostatus were compiled alongside the repertoire data. In a later genetic analysis, genome-wide SNP genotypes for 398 of the 666 donors were used, and that subset was treated as a discovery cohort. Every discovery cohort repertoire had been produced on one sequencing platform. HLA typing included class I and class II loci at four-digit resolution. The number of typed donors differed by locus: 629-630 for A, B, C, DRB1 and DQB1; some 540 for DQA1; about 600 for DPA1; and roughly 450 for DPB1. Because of strong linkage in the cohort, 4 to 6 DR-DQ haplotypes were treated as single units for association and clustering. Across some 400 genotyped donors of the cohort, an average of 235,054 unique TCR beta nucleotide sequences per donor were sequenced, and 15% to 20% of those sequences were non-productive. The full study reports these points: A cluster of highly shared sequence variants was judged likely to represent a technical artifact of the sequencing pipeline. Assigning TCR associations to individual alleles was difficult when HLA alleles, especially DR and DQ, strongly co-occurred. Compared with equally common non-associated chains, HLA-associated TCR beta chains in a later analysis were more clonally expanded and had lower generation probabilities. In vitro tests confirmed that a few of the cytomegalovirus-associated TCR beta chains recognize cytomegalovirus antigens. A further reported finding was that TCR beta sequences accurately predicted the HLA-A and HLA-B alleles for most subjects in the first cohort. A total of fewer than 200 TCR beta chains were listed by the study as associated with cytomegalovirus. Specific HLA alleles were associated with over 15,000 TCR beta sequences at a false discovery rate of 0.05 in a later analysis. Over 15 rarely observed V segments, including chromosome 9 orphons, were excluded from the earlier analysis of approximately 500 of the donors because counts were too low. HLA typing was unavailable for some donors at each locus, so association tests used only the typed subset. Most TCR sequences were observed very rarely across donors, whereas some public TCRs were present in many individuals. The classifier was reported to diagnose cytomegalovirus status with high specificity and sensitivity in both the original and validation cohorts. Because the 87-base-pair reads could not distinguish some IMGT-functional V segments, including TRBV6-2 and TRBV6-3, those segments were excluded. The authors suggested that the approach could potentially be generalized to other disease states and immunological phenotypes. In an earlier analysis of around 600 of the donors, most TCR beta V segments were observed in productive rearrangements about 87% or about 30% of the time, broadly matching IMGT annotations. In a later analysis, TCR association rates were found to vary across HLA loci, with the most associated TCRs seen for DRB1 alleles and the fewest for HLA-C alleles. For the cohort, immune exposure information was limited to CMV serostatus. Linkage disequilibrium might explain the correlated functional status among segregating V segments, but an unknown experimental factor could not be ruled out. A later analysis found that most CMV-associated TCR beta chains appeared HLA-restricted, with HLA associations seemingly driven largely by CMV exposure. V-gene and J-gene trimming of TCR beta chains was associated with a missense DCLRE1C variant in a later genetic analysis, and the association was replicated in an independent cohort. According to a later genetic analysis, donors in an Asian-associated ancestry cluster had fewer N-insertions in productive TCRs than the approximately 610-donor mean. Presence/absence analyses assumed roughly uniform sequencing depth across donors, an assumption that may not hold. In a later analysis, several top co-occurrence clusters were reported to appear linked to parvovirus B19, influenza, CMV and Epstein-Barr virus. This cohort had only TCR beta chains sequenced, and the lack of alpha or paired-chain data limited which features could be detected.

The cohort was made up of roughly 670 healthy bone marrow donors. Cohort members were all nominally healthy when sampled, although unrecorded immune exposures were likely present. The donor tested CMV seropositive and was one of the 289 seropositive cohort members. Every donor gave a peripheral blood sample, and the peripheral blood mononuclear cells from that sample were used for TCR beta sequencing. The Qiagen DNeasy Blood Extraction Kit was used to extract genomic DNA from the blood cell samples. The receptor was isolated from a woman in her fifties or sixties in good health and CMV-seropositive. The chain links TRBV5-1 with TRBJ2-5; the D gene lacks a confident call. Sequencing was carried out using PBMCs. CDR3 protein: CASSRWAGFEETQYF. The DNA is as follows: TGCGCCAGCAGTCGTTGGGCAGGTTTTGAGGAGACCCAGTACTTC.